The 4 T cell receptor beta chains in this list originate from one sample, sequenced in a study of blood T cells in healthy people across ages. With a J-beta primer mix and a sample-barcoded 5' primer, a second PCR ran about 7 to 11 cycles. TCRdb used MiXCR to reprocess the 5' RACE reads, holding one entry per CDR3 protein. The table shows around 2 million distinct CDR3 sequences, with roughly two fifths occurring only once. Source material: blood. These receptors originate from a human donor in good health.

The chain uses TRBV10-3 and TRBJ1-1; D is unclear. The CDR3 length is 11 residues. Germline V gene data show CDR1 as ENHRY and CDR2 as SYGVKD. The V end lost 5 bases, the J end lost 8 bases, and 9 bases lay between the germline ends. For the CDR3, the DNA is TGTGCCATCAGTAAAGGGAGAGAAGCTTTCTTT. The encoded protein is CAISKGREAFF.

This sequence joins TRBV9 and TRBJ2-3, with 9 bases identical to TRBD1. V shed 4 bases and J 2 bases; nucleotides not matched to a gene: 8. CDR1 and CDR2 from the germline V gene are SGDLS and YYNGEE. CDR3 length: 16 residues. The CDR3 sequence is CASSPRTGDFTDTQYF. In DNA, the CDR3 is TGTGCCAGCAGCCCTCGGACAGGGGATTTCACAGATACGCAGTATTTT.

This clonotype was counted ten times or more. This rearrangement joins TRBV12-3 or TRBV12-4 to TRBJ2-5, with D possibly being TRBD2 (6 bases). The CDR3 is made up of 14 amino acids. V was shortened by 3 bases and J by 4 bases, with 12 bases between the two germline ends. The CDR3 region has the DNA TGTGCCAGCAGTTTGCGGGGCTCGGGAGAGACCCAGTACTTC. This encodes CASSLRGSGETQYF.

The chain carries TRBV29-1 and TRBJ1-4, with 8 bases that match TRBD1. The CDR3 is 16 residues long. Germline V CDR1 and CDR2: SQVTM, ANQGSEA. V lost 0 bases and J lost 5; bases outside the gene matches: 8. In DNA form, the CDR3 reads TGCAGCGTTGAAGATCCAGGGGGCCACCTCAATGAAAAACTGTTTTTT. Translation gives CSVEDPGGHLNEKLFF.